The T cell receptor (beta chain) described here comes from a study of type 1 regulatory T cells. Study-wide context: An in vitro protocol generated T-allo10, a Tr1-enriched, alloantigen-specific CD4 T cell product.

Via MiXCR, TCRdb re-called the reads, giving one row per CDR3 protein. This table has some 100,000 distinct CDR3 sequences, around 30% appearing once. Germline CDR1 and CDR2: MDHEN and SYDVKM. The length of the CDR3 is 11 residues. The V end lost 4 bases, the J end lost 6 bases, and 4 bases lay between the germline ends. This clonotype was found a few times. The sequence was collected from a human donor in good health. Sequencing was performed on CD4+ T cells, either the whole sample or a sorted fraction (not recorded which). This chain connects TRBV28 to TRBJ1-5, with D uncertain. This CDR3 is CASSSVQPQHF. CDR3 bases: TGTGCCAGCAGTTCGGTTCAGCCCCAGCATTTT.